This record concerns one T cell receptor beta chain sequence. Its antigen is still unknown. The sample comes from a study of beta chain features in type 1 diabetes. Reverse transcription of all isolated RNA meant that expressed TCRB transcripts were sequenced. Generated by immunoSEQ multiplex PCR, the TCRdb table keeps only in-frame clones and is missing some. This sample yields approximately 340,000 clones, of which about 14% are seen a single time; roughly 0.019% belongs to the top ten. Trimming took 2 bases from V and 0 from J, leaving 10 bases between them. The CDR3 spans 15 residues. Germline assignment: CDR1 GTSNPN and CDR2 SVGIG (reference sequence). Points from the study as a whole: TCRB CDR3 length was moderately but significantly reduced in all four CD4+ subsets of Type 1 diabetes patients.

The chain recombines TRBV30 with TRBJ1-4; D gene uncertain. The clonotype was recovered from a young woman in good health. The sequenced sample was naive CD4+ T cells from blood. Here the CDR3 DNA reads TGTGCCTGGAGTAAAGCAATTGCAACTAATGAAAAACTGTTTTTT. Protein product: CAWSKAIATNEKLFF.